The present T cell receptor (beta chain) was sequenced within a study of shared clonotypes between healthy human individuals. The V gene lost 4 bases and the J gene lost 8 bases, with 14 bases spanning the gap. Germline V gene lookup returns CDR1 MNHNS and CDR2 SASEGT. There are 14 residues in the CDR3. Donors comprised only Caucasian adults living in Nashville, Tennessee. Ten immunoSEQ deep assay plates were used to sequence the DNA of unsorted PBMCs. Per the authors' pipeline: Junction-only immunoSEQ data arrived without quality scores, meaning filtering differed. Assay: immunoSEQ multiplex PCR; the TCRdb copy retains only in-frame clones and omits some. For V, J and clone size, that table is used; D and trimming come from the DNA. The table shows around 450,000 clones, with 70% to 80% occurring only once.

The receptor's source is a woman aged 40-49 years in good health. Some clones in this sample may be carry-over from other donors' samples. V gene TRBV6-1 combines with J gene TRBJ2-2; D tentatively fits TRBD1 or TRBD2 (5 bases each). Sequenced sample: PBMCs. CDR3 coding DNA: TGTGCCAGCAGTGGGGGCCACGGGATGGGGGAGCTGTTTTTT. It codes for CASSGGHGMGELFF.